The clone carrying this T cell receptor (beta chain) came up many times. RNA-based 3' RACE libraries used unique molecular identifiers. TCRdb ran MiXCR on the 3' RACE reads and lists one entry per CDR3 protein. Among some 40,000 distinct CDR3 sequences listed, more than 6.5% were seen once. This sample was taken from a study of HIV-infected children after antiretroviral therapy interruption. The CDR3 is made up of 14 amino acids. V lost 2 bases, J lost 1 base, and 9 bases lay in between. Germline loops: CDR1 SGHDT, CDR2 YYEEEE. Treatment meaning: PENTA 11 planned treatment interruption arm or continuous ART arm.

This clonotype originated in a pool of human donors with HIV. The sequencing here drew on CD45RA+ CD4+ T cells from PBMCs, pooled from several time points, taken from a donor given antiretroviral therapy, either interrupted or continuous. Sample subset: naive CD4+ CD45RA+ CD45RO- T cells. The chain combines TRBV5-6 with TRBJ2-5; D is unresolved. The CDR3 region has the DNA TGTGCCAGCAGCTTTGCAACCCCCCAAGAGACCCAGTACTTC. As protein: CASSFATPQETQYF.